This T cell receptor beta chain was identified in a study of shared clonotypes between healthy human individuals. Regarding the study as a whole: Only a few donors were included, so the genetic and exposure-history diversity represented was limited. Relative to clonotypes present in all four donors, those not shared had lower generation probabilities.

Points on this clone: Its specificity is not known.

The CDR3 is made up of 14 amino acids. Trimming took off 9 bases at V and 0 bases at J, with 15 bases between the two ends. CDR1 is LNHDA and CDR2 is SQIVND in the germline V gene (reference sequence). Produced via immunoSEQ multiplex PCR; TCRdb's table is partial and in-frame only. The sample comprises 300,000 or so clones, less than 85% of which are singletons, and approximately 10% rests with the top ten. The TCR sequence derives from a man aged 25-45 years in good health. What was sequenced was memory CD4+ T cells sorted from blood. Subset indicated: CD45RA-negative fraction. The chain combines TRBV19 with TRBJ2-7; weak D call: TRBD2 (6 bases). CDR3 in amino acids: CASTPGVGSYEQYF. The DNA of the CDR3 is TGTGCCAGCACCCCGGGGGTAGGCTCCTACGAGCAGTACTTC.